Each of the 11 T cell receptor beta chains below was sequenced from the same sample in a study of blood T cell repertoires in COVID-19. Clones were sequenced by immunoSEQ multiplex PCR, and TCRdb holds only the in-frame ones, with some missing. The sample records hundreds of thousands of clones, 84% being singletons. Sequenced: PBMCs or T cells enriched from blood (not recorded which). All receptors come from a man in his thirties or forties with acute COVID-19.

This chain uses TRBV7-9 with TRBJ1-2; D gene unclear. This CDR3 region has 13 residues. Germline V gene sequence: CDR1 SEHNR, CDR2 FQNEAQ (reference sequence). V gave up 5 bases and J gave up 8 bases, with 15 bases separating them. Here the CDR3 reads CASSPLPEKGYTF. The CDR3 nucleotides are TGTGCCAGCAGCCCCCTCCCGGAGAAAGGCTACACCTTC.

The rearrangement joins TRBV6-4 to TRBJ2-2; D is unresolved. Germline assignment: CDR1 MRHNA and CDR2 SNTAGT. The V and J ends lost 5 bases and 1 base respectively, with 8 bases between them. The CDR3 runs 14 residues. This CDR3 is CASSLDLNTGELFF. CDR3 sequence (DNA): TGTGCCAGCAGTCTCGACTTGAACACCGGGGAGCTGTTTTTT.

The chain recombines TRBV24-1 with TRBJ2-5, with D perhaps matching TRBD2 (6 bases). The CDR3 totals 15 residues. The V and J ends lost 9 bases and 4 bases respectively, with 20 bases between them. Germline V CDR1 and CDR2: KGHDR, SFDVKD. The CDR3 sequence: CATAGSSGGTETQYF. The CDR3 nucleotides are TGTGCCACCGCTGGCAGCTCCGGAGGGACAGAGACCCAGTACTTC.

V is TRBV28 and J is TRBJ1-2, with D hard to call. This CDR3 is 14 amino acids long. Deletions cut 5 bases from V and 0 bases from J, with 10 bases between. The V gene's germline CDR1 is MDHEN and CDR2 SYDVKM. The CDR3 nucleotides read TGTGCCAGCAGTCCCATAGCACCTAACTATGGCTACACCTTC. This translates into CASSPIAPNYGYTF.

This chain joins TRBV11-2 and TRBJ2-2; the match to TRBD1 covers 8 bases. The CDR3 covers 17 residues. With 0 bases clipped from V and 5 bases from J, the junction kept 8 bases outside the gene matches. The V gene's germline CDR1 is SGHAT and CDR2 FQNNGV. CDR3 amino acids: CASSLDQGRQGTGELFF. The CDR3 nucleotides are TGTGCCAGCAGCTTAGATCAGGGACGACAGGGGACCGGGGAGCTGTTTTTT.

Concerning this clone itself: This same CDR3 is encoded by further DNA sequences in the sample. The chain is built from TRBV20-1 and TRBJ2-5; D possibly corresponds to TRBD2 (5 bases). CDR3 length equals 11 residues. Per the germline V gene, CDR1 is DFQATT and CDR2 is SNEGSKA (reference sequence). The V end was cut by 1 base, the J end by 5 bases, with 5 bases between. For the CDR3, the DNA is TGCAGTGCTAGAGGAGGGGAGACCCAGTACTTC. Encoded protein: CSARGGETQYF.

This clone was counted between two and nine times. The chain carries TRBV3-1 (or the pseudogene TRBV3-2) and TRBJ1-2, with no clear D. V gave up 3 bases and J gave up 4 bases, with 12 bases separating them. The V gene's germline CDR1 is LGHDT and CDR2 YNNKEL (reference sequence). The CDR3 extends over 14 amino acids. The CDR3 is CASSHNAGSYGYTF. CDR3 bases: TGTGCCAGCAGCCATAACGCGGGGTCCTATGGCTACACCTTC.

V is TRBV29-1 and J is TRBJ2-1; 16 bases are shared with TRBD2. This CDR3 comprises 16 residues. CDR1 and CDR2 from the germline V gene are SQVTM and ANQGSEA. J was trimmed by 4 bases and V by 6 bases; bases with no gene match: 6. CDR3 bases: TGCAGCGTGGGGACTAGCGGGAGGGCTTCGTACAATGAGCAGTTCTTC. The encoded protein is CSVGTSGRASYNEQFF.

The DNA of the CDR3 is TGTGCCAGCAGCCGACAGGGATCTTCACCCCTCCACTTT. Translated: CASSRQGSSPLHF. The gene calls are TRBV2 and TRBJ1-6; the match to TRBD1 covers 7 bases. The CDR3 sequence is 13 residues long. Germline V gene lookup returns CDR1 SNHLY and CDR2 FYNNEI. V trimming: 6 bases; J trimming: 9 bases; junction bases outside the gene matches: 5.

J is TRBJ2-4 and V is TRBV2; D is undetermined. V was trimmed by 4 bases and J by 14 bases, leaving 9 bases between them. Germline V gene lookup returns CDR1 SNHLY and CDR2 FYNNEI. This CDR3 contains 10 residues. For the CDR3, the DNA is TGTGCCAGCAGTGGACGAAGCGAGTACTTC. Protein: CASSGRSEYF.

This sequence joins TRBV3-1 (or the pseudogene TRBV3-2) and TRBJ2-1; 9 bases align to TRBD2. Germline CDR1 reads LGHDT; CDR2 reads YNNKEL (reference sequence). V shed 4 bases and J 10 bases; nucleotides not matched to a gene: 11. The CDR3 has 15 residues. DNA of the CDR3: TGTGCCAGCAGCCCCTATGGCGGGGGGGCGGAGGAGCAGTTCTTC. Protein sequence: CASSPYGGGAEEQFF.